This passage covers 19 T cell receptor beta chains from one sample sequenced in a study of blood T cells in healthy people across ages. Sample-barcoded 5' priming and a J-beta primer mix drove a second PCR of roughly 6 to 12 cycles. TCRdb reprocessed the 5' RACE reads via MiXCR and lists one record per CDR3 protein. This repertoire shows approximately 800,000 distinct CDR3 sequences, 60% to 80% found once; its top ten account for about 27%. Sequences were obtained from blood. The receptors here all came from a man under 40 in good health.

This clonotype came up once. V is TRBV10-3 and J is TRBJ1-2; D call uncertain. The CDR3 totals 15 residues. Germline CDR1 ENHRY, CDR2 SYGVKD. Between the trimmed V and J ends, which lost 2 bases and 8 bases, there was a span of 18 bases. CDR3 sequence: CAISEMGDERGGYTF. The CDR3 DNA reads TGTGCCATCAGTGAGATGGGCGATGAAAGAGGGGGCTACACCTTC.

V usage is TRBV12-3 or TRBV12-4 and J usage is TRBJ1-4; D gene ambiguous. Trimming left V 5 bases short and J 0 bases short, with 13 bases between. The length of the CDR3 is 16 residues. This chain's CDR3 is CASSPLGLATNEKLFF. The CDR3 DNA sequence: TGTGCCAGCAGTCCACTAGGACTTGCAACTAATGAAAAACTGTTTTTT.

The chain uses TRBV2 and TRBJ1-6; D gene ambiguous. Trimming cost V 4 bases and J 0 bases, with 10 bases left between them. CDR1 is SNHLY and CDR2 is FYNNEI in the germline V gene. The CDR3 contains 16 residues. The CDR3 sequence is CASSGAGLSYNSPLHF. CDR3 bases: TGTGCCAGCAGTGGTGCAGGACTCTCCTATAATTCACCCCTCCACTTT.

This clonotype came up many times. V usage is TRBV10-3 and J usage is TRBJ2-1, with D hard to call. The V and J ends lost 4 bases and 5 bases respectively, with 9 bases between them. The CDR3 runs 13 residues. Germline CDR1 and CDR2: ENHRY and SYGVKD. This CDR3 reads CAISGWSDNEQFF. CDR3 nucleotides: TGTGCCATCAGTGGGTGGTCGGACAATGAGCAGTTCTTC.

The chain carries TRBV7-6 and TRBJ2-7; 12 bases align to TRBD1. Germline loops: CDR1 SGHVS, CDR2 FNYEAQ. CDR3 size: 16 residues. V was pared by 5 bases and J by 4 bases, with 9 bases of the junction left unmatched. For the CDR3, the DNA is TGTGCCAGCAGCCAGGGAGGGACAGGGGGCTATTACGAGCAGTACTTC. Translation: CASSQGGTGGYYEQYF.

This clonotype was recorded once. The chain links TRBV12-3 or TRBV12-4 to TRBJ2-5; TRBD1 matches at 7 bases. V lost 4 bases, J lost 1 base, and 6 bases stayed unmatched. The CDR3 has 15 amino acids. The CDR3 loop reads CASSSRQGFQETQYF. The DNA of the CDR3 is TGTGCCAGCAGTTCCAGACAGGGCTTCCAAGAGACCCAGTACTTC.

Notes on this clonotype: Just one base apart from a much larger clone, this may be a read error. V and J are TRBV7-6 and TRBJ2-1; D is possibly TRBD2 (6 bases). This CDR3 spans 12 amino acids. Germline loops: CDR1 SGHVS, CDR2 FNYEAQ. CDR3 in amino acids: CASSRGFNEQLF. Here the CDR3 DNA reads TGTGCCAGCAGCCGGGGGTTCAATGAGCAGTTATTC.

The sample holds a few counts of this clonotype. The chain recombines TRBV10-3 with TRBJ2-5; 9 bases are a match to TRBD1. The junction had 3 bases not matched to a gene; V was cut back by 8 bases and J by 5 bases. The length of the CDR3 is 12 residues. Germline loops: CDR1 ENHRY, CDR2 SYGVKD. The CDR3 bases are TGTGCCATCGGGACAGGGTTTGAGACCCAGTACTTC. It specifies CAIGTGFETQYF.

The chain joins TRBV28 to TRBJ2-4, with D uncertain. Between the trimmed V and J ends, which lost 3 bases and 6 bases, there was a span of 12 bases. This CDR3 has 14 amino acids. Germline loops: CDR1 MDHEN, CDR2 SYDVKM. CDR3: CASSFQNSINIQYF. The CDR3 nucleotides read TGTGCCAGCAGTTTCCAAAACAGTATAAACATTCAGTACTTC.

A few counts support this clonotype. The gene calls are TRBV6-1 and TRBJ2-1; a weak D match, TRBD2 (5 bases). The assigned J gene may be wrong: the sequence end matches TRBJ2-7 better. The CDR3 covers 14 residues. Germline V gene data show CDR1 as MNHNS and CDR2 as SASEGT. The CDR3 sequence: CASREGGSYNEQYF. In DNA form, the CDR3 reads TGTGCCAGCAGAGAGGGTGGCTCCTACAATGAGCAGTACTTC.

The V call is TRBV7-6, the J call TRBJ2-1; 7 positions agree with TRBD2. Trimming took 1 base from V and 8 from J; bases not matched to a gene: 5. Germline V gene data show CDR1 as SGHVS and CDR2 as FNYEAQ. The CDR3 length is 14 residues. The CDR3 sequence: CASSLEASGDEQFF. Here the CDR3 DNA reads TGTGCCAGCAGCTTAGAGGCTAGCGGCGATGAGCAGTTCTTC.

The chain links TRBV5-1 to TRBJ2-5; no clear D gene. CDR1 is SGHRS and CDR2 is YFSETQ in the germline V gene. Trimming took off 2 bases at V and 4 bases at J, with 9 bases between the two ends. The CDR3 runs to 13 residues. The CDR3 loop reads CASSLDSRETQYF. CDR3 coding DNA: TGCGCCAGCAGCTTAGACTCTAGAGAGACCCAGTACTTC. The full variable domain, completed using reference TRBV5-1 and TRBJ2-5, is KAGVTQTPRYLIKTRGQQVTLSCSPISGHRSVSWYQQTPGQGLQFLFEYFSETQRNKGNFPGRFSGRQFSNSRSEMNVSTLELGDSALYLCASSLDSRETQYFGPGTRLLVL.

This chain connects TRBV7-9 to TRBJ1-1; no definite D call. The CDR3 covers 14 residues. Germline V CDR1 and CDR2: SEHNR, FQNEAQ (reference sequence). Trimming left V 5 bases short and J 0 bases short, with 10 bases between. CDR3 in DNA: TGTGCCAGCAGCCCCAACACAGTGAACACTGAAGCTTTCTTT. Its translation: CASSPNTVNTEAFF.

The J gene is TRBJ2-1, the V gene TRBV4-3; the match to TRBD2 covers 10 bases. The CDR3 is 15 amino acids. The trim removed 11 bases at V and 6 bases at J, leaving 13 bases unmatched. Germline CDR1 reads LGHNA; CDR2 reads YSLEER. The CDR3 region is CACGKGLASGNEQFF. CDR3 DNA sequence: TGCGCCTGCGGCAAGGGACTAGCGTCGGGCAATGAGCAGTTCTTC.

V and J are TRBV2 and TRBJ2-3, with TRBD2 matching 7 bases. V shed 4 bases, J shed 2 bases, and the junction held 9 bases outside the gene matches. The CDR3 has 16 amino acids. Germline lookup yields CDR1 SNHLY and CDR2 FYNNEI. Here the CDR3 DNA reads TGTGCCAGCAGTGCCAACCTAGCGGAATTCACAGATACGCAGTATTTT. The encoded protein is CASSANLAEFTDTQYF.

Regarding this clonotype: The junction does not match germline at one end; this may be a read error. The chain joins TRBV7-2 to TRBJ2-1, with D maybe TRBD2 (5 bases). Germline loops: CDR1 SGHTA, CDR2 FQGNSA. There are 14 residues in the CDR3. CDR3 sequence: CASSLETGGETQFF. As DNA, the CDR3 is TGTGCCAGCAGTTTAGAAACGGGTGGGGAGACCCAGTTCTTC. Combining the CDR3 with reference TRBV7-2 and TRBJ2-1 gives the whole variable domain GAGVSQSPSNKVTEKGKDVELRCDPISGHTALYWYRQSLGQGLEFLIYFQGNSAPDKSGLPSDRFSAERTGGSVSTLTIQRTQQEDSAVYLCASSLETGGETQFFGPGTRLTVL.

The chain uses TRBV27 and TRBJ2-1; 11 bases fit TRBD2. Trimming removed 8 bases from V and 10 bases from J; junction bases left unmatched: 10. The CDR3 runs to 14 residues. Germline V gene sequence: CDR1 MNHEY, CDR2 SMNVEV (reference sequence). The CDR3 region is CASRGLAGGKEQFF. CDR3 bases: TGTGCCAGCCGAGGGCTAGCGGGGGGTAAGGAGCAGTTCTTC.

This clonotype has just one count. The chain joins TRBV20-1 to TRBJ2-4, with D possibly matching TRBD2 (7 bases). With the DNA end fitting TRBJ2-7 better, the J assignment may be wrong. CDR1 and CDR2 from the germline V gene are DFQATT and SNEGSKA (reference sequence). The CDR3 contains 14 residues. The CDR3 DNA reads as TGCAGTGCTAGAGAAGGGGGGGCAGGGGACGAGCAGTACTTC. It codes for CSAREGGAGDEQYF.

The V call is TRBV7-2, the J call TRBJ2-7; D call uncertain. The V gene lost 5 bases and the J gene lost 0 bases, with 14 bases spanning the gap. The length of the CDR3 is 15 residues. The germline gives CDR1 SGHTA, CDR2 FQGNSA. The DNA of the CDR3 is TGTGCCAGCAGCACCGTTCCGATCGTCTCCTACGAGCAGTACTTC. It specifies CASSTVPIVSYEQYF.